Below are 32 T cell receptor beta chains sequenced from a single sample in a study of regulatory T cells in long-lasting Graves disease. Time point indicated: newly diagnosed GD, antithyroid drugs for less than 3 months. Extracted PBMC RNA gave rise to the TCR library. HTBI primers from iRepertoire and Arm-PCR of CDR3 regions yielded the TCR beta libraries. Via MiXCR, TCRdb re-called the multiplex PCR reads, giving one row per CDR3 protein. The sample yields over 400,000 distinct CDR3 sequences, about 14% seen once. These data are also associated with another study on T cells in Graves' hyperthyroidism and ophthalmopathy.

The sequencing here drew on peripheral blood mononuclear cells (PBMCs), taken at new diagnosis, from a patient treated with antithyroid drugs. Every receptor here comes from a woman in her fifties or sixties with Graves disease.

At least ten counts were recorded for this clonotype. The chain combines TRBV28 with TRBJ2-7; 14 bases map to TRBD2. Germline V gene sequence: CDR1 MDHEN, CDR2 SYDVKM. V trimming: 7 bases; J trimming: 2 bases; junction bases outside the gene matches: 19. The CDR3 spans 20 residues. CDR3 amino acids: CASTTWGRTGLAGDPYEQYF. The CDR3 DNA sequence: TGTGCCAGCACCACCTGGGGCCGTACGGGACTAGCGGGAGACCCCTACGAGCAGTACTTC.

Only a few counts were recorded for this clonotype. The chain is built from TRBV18 and TRBJ2-7, with 8 positions matching TRBD1. The J segment lost 3 bases and the V segment lost 2 bases, leaving 6 bases of the junction unmatched. The CDR3 loop spans 15 amino acids. Per the germline V gene, CDR1 is KGHSH and CDR2 is LQKENI. The CDR3 DNA follows: TGTGCCAGCTCACCAGGACAGGGTGCGGGCTACGAGCAGTACTTC. It yields the protein CASSPGQGAGYEQYF. The whole variable domain, filled in from reference TRBV18 and TRBJ2-7, reads NAGVMQNPRHLVRRRGQEARLRCSPMKGHSHVYWYRQLPEEGLKFMVYLQKENIIDESGMPKERFSAEFPKEGPSILRIQQVVRGDSAAYFCASSPGQGAGYEQYFGPGTRLTVT.

This clonotype has at least ten counts. The chain has TRBV20-1 and TRBJ2-1, with 8 positions matching TRBD1. Germline CDR1 DFQATT, CDR2 SNEGSKA (reference sequence). The CDR3 runs 14 residues. V lost 6 bases, J lost 5 bases, and 9 bases stayed unmatched. CDR3 residues: CSANDRGFHNEQFF. DNA of the CDR3: TGCAGTGCAAACGACAGGGGCTTCCACAATGAGCAGTTCTTC.

This rearrangement joins TRBV19 to TRBJ1-1; TRBD1 matches 8 bases. Germline trimming cut 4 bases from V and 3 bases from J; bases unmatched to any gene: 4. The CDR3 sequence is 14 residues long. Looked up from germline, CDR1 is LNHDA and CDR2 is SQIVND (reference sequence). CDR3 amino acids: CASSTNRGYTEAFF. The CDR3 DNA is TGTGCCAGTAGTACAAACAGGGGGTACACTGAAGCTTTCTTT.

The table lists this clonotype with many counts. The chain employs TRBV6-9 and TRBJ2-3, with TRBD2 matching over 8 bases. The ends lost 3 bases at V and 1 base at J; junction bases unmatched: 9. Looked up from germline, CDR1 is MNHGY and CDR2 is SVAAGI. This CDR3 is 17 amino acids long. This CDR3 is CASSYPRAGVGTDTQYF. DNA of the CDR3: TGTGCCAGCAGTTACCCCCGAGCGGGAGTGGGCACAGATACGCAGTATTTT.

This clonotype has only a few counts. This chain links TRBV20-1 with TRBJ2-5; 11 nucleotides align to TRBD2. The CDR3 sequence is 18 residues long. Looked up from germline, CDR1 is DFQATT and CDR2 is SNEGSKA (reference sequence). Germline trimming cut 0 bases from V and 5 bases from J; bases unmatched to any gene: 14. As DNA, the CDR3 is TGCAGTGCTAGAGAGAGGGGACAACTAGCGGGAGCAAGTGAGACCCAGTACTTC. It encodes CSARERGQLAGASETQYF.

This clonotype showed up many times. The chain has TRBV7-2 and TRBJ2-1; 9 bases align to TRBD2. In germline, CDR1 is SGHTA, CDR2 FQGNSA. V dropped 2 bases and J dropped 6; count of bases not matched to a gene: 5. This CDR3 has 15 residues. CDR3 residues: CASSLWTSEGNEQFF. CDR3 coding DNA: TGTGCCAGCAGCTTATGGACTAGCGAGGGCAATGAGCAGTTCTTC.

The sample holds many counts of this clonotype. The chain combines TRBV5-1 with TRBJ2-5; D gene uncertain. The V and J ends lost 3 bases and 0 bases respectively, with 6 bases between them. The V gene's germline CDR1 is SGHRS and CDR2 YFSETQ. This CDR3 is built from 13 residues. The CDR3 coding sequence is TGCGCCAGCAGCTGGATGTACCAAGAGACCCAGTACTTC. This codes for CASSWMYQETQYF.

This clonotype appeared many times. An end of the junction differs from the germline gene, which may be a read error. The chain has TRBV5-1 and TRBJ2-7, with 15 bases that match TRBD2. The V gene's germline CDR1 is SGHRS and CDR2 YFSETQ. The CDR3 extends over 14 amino acids. The CDR3 is CASSLDGLAGGPFF. The CDR3, as DNA: TGCGCCAGCAGCTTGGACGGACTAGCGGGAGGGCCCTTCTTC.

In this sample, this clonotype turned up many times. Sequence at one end of the junction differs from germline and may be a read error. The chain links TRBV5-1 to TRBJ2-1; D unclear. The V gene's germline CDR1 is SGHRS and CDR2 YFSETQ. This CDR3 has 12 amino acids. CDR3 loop: CASSPFGNEQFF. The CDR3 region has the DNA TGTGCCAGCTCACCATTCGGCAATGAGCAGTTCTTC.

The chain uses TRBV10-3 and TRBJ2-1; possibly TRBD1 for D (5 bases). Trimming took 10 bases from V and 1 from J, leaving 20 bases between them. CDR3 length equals 16 residues. Germline V gene lookup returns CDR1 ENHRY and CDR2 SYGVKD. CDR3 loop: CASRTQGLGSYNEQFF. The CDR3 coding sequence is TGTGCCAGCAGAACCCAGGGCTTGGGTTCCTACAATGAGCAGTTCTTC.

Remarks on this clonotype: A far more abundant clone sits one base away, making this likely a read error. The rearrangement links TRBV6-9 to TRBJ1-1, with D unresolved. Germline V gene lookup returns CDR1 MNHGY and CDR2 SVAAGI. This CDR3 is built from 15 residues. The CDR3 DNA reads TGTGCCAGCAGTTACTCAATCATAATGAACACTGAAACTTTCTTT. This sequence encodes CASSYSIIMNTETFF.

The V call is TRBV18, the J call TRBJ2-3; 12 bases agree with TRBD2. Per germline, CDR1 KGHSH and CDR2 LQKENI. J was trimmed by 4 bases and V by 6 bases; bases with no gene match: 14. The CDR3 is made up of 18 amino acids. CDR3 in DNA: TGTGCCAGCTCCCGCTCCGAGACTAGCGGGAGACTCGCAGATACGCAGTATTTT. Translated, it gives CASSRSETSGRLADTQYF.

This clonotype turned up a few times. CDR3 region: CASSLGGRDRGYNEQFF. CDR3 in DNA: TGTGCCAGCAGCTTAGGGGGCCGGGACAGGGGCTACAATGAGCAGTTCTTC. The chain has TRBV7-9 and TRBJ2-1, with TRBD1 matching over 10 bases. Germline lookup yields CDR1 SEHNR and CDR2 FQNEAQ (reference sequence). V was pared by 1 base and J by 3 bases, with 6 bases of the junction left unmatched. This CDR3 contains 17 residues.

This clonotype came up many times. V and J are TRBV3-1 and TRBJ2-7; 8 nucleotides line up with TRBD2. The CDR3 is 14 residues long. V lost 2 bases and J lost 6; bases outside the gene matches: 6. In germline, CDR1 is LGHDT, CDR2 YNNKEL (reference sequence). The CDR3 is CASSQLTGGREQYF. CDR3 sequence (DNA): TGTGCCAGCAGCCAATTAACGGGAGGGCGCGAGCAGTACTTC.

This clonotype was recorded a few times. This chain joins TRBV5-5 and TRBJ2-1; D might be TRBD1 (6 bases). V was trimmed by 2 bases and J by 3 bases, leaving 9 bases between them. CDR3 size: 14 residues. Per germline, CDR1 SGHKS and CDR2 YYEKEE (reference sequence). CDR3 sequence: CASSFGQNYNEQFF. The CDR3 DNA follows: TGTGCCAGCAGCTTCGGACAGAACTACAATGAGCAGTTCTTC.

This clonotype occurred many times. The chain's CDR3 is CASSKGTSGSINTQYF. As DNA, the CDR3 is TGTGCCAGCAGCAAAGGGACTAGCGGGAGTATAAATACGCAGTATTTT. The V and J genes are TRBV27 and TRBJ2-3; TRBD2 matches 14 bases. CDR3 length: 16 residues. Germline V gene lookup returns CDR1 MNHEY and CDR2 SMNVEV (reference sequence). Trimming cost V 6 bases and J 7 bases; bases outside gene matches: 9.

Comment on this clonotype: A much larger clone lies a single base off, so this may be a read error. Here the CDR3 omits its conserved ending phenylalanine or tryptophan, so a read error is the likely source. The chain joins TRBV5-5 to TRBJ2-5, with a tentative D call TRBD1 (6 bases). The germline V and J ends were trimmed by 4 bases and 5 bases, with 12 bases remaining between them. CDR1 is SGHKS and CDR2 is YYEKEE in the germline V gene (reference sequence). The CDR3 consists of 13 residues. CDR3 sequence (DNA): TGTGCCAGCAGCGCACAGGGTTTGGAGACCCAGTACTGC. As protein: CASSAQGLETQYC.

There are many counts of this clonotype. The V and J genes are TRBV18 and TRBJ1-1, with a tentative D call TRBD1 (5 bases). This CDR3 region has 13 residues. Between the trimmed V and J ends, which lost 7 bases and 4 bases, there was a span of 13 bases. Germline lookup yields CDR1 KGHSH and CDR2 LQKENI. CDR3 protein: CASYQGRGTEAFF. The CDR3 region has the DNA TGTGCCAGCTACCAGGGTAGGGGCACTGAAGCTTTCTTT.

This clonotype was picked up many times. The rearrangement links TRBV7-8 to TRBJ2-3; no definite D call. CDR1 is SGHVS and CDR2 is FQNEAQ in the germline V gene. V was trimmed by 5 bases and J by 2 bases, leaving 17 bases between them. This CDR3 comprises 16 residues. CDR3 in DNA: TGTGCCAGCAGCCCTGGAAGTGGTGGATACACAGATACGCAGTATTTT. Translating gives CASSPGSGGYTDTQYF.

This clonotype came up many times. This sequence joins TRBV30 and TRBJ1-1, with 7 bases matching TRBD1. The trim removed 3 bases at V and 4 bases at J, leaving 8 bases unmatched. The CDR3 is made up of 14 amino acids. CDR1 is GTSNPN and CDR2 is SVGIG in the germline V gene (reference sequence). As DNA, the CDR3 is TGTGCCTGGAGCCCGACAGGGTCGAGCACTGAAGCTTTCTTT. Translating it yields CAWSPTGSSTEAFF. The complete variable domain, with remaining parts taken from reference TRBV30 and TRBJ1-1, reads SQTIHQWPATLVQPVGSPLSLECTVEGTSNPNLYWYRQAAGRGLQLLFYSVGIGQISSEVPQNLSASRPQDRQFILSSKKLLLSDSGFYLCAWSPTGSSTEAFFGQGTRLTVV.

In its sample, this clonotype was seen many times. This sequence joins TRBV10-3 and TRBJ2-3; no reliable D call. Germline V gene lookup returns CDR1 ENHRY and CDR2 SYGVKD. The CDR3 runs 14 residues. V was cut by 7 bases and J by 5 bases, with 16 bases left in between. CDR3 nucleotide sequence: TGTGCCATCATGGCCCGGGCCTCAGGAGATACGCAGTATTTT. Translating gives CAIMARASGDTQYF.

J is TRBJ2-1 and V is TRBV24-1; TRBD1 might be the D (5 bases). Trimming cost V 2 bases and J 8 bases, with 9 bases left between them. CDR3 size: 13 residues. Germline V gives CDR1 KGHDR, CDR2 SFDVKD. In DNA, the CDR3 is TGTGCCACCAGTGATTCGACAGTCCATGAGCAGTTCTTC. Protein sequence: CATSDSTVHEQFF.

This clonotype turned up a few times. V usage is TRBV27 and J usage is TRBJ2-7, with D unresolved. The CDR3 spans 14 residues. V lost 3 bases and J lost 2, with 11 bases in between. The germline V gene has CDR1 MNHEY and CDR2 SMNVEV (reference sequence). CDR3: CASSFKGPTYEQYF. Here the CDR3 DNA reads TGTGCCAGCAGTTTTAAGGGTCCTACCTACGAGCAGTACTTC.

The chain joins TRBV7-3 to TRBJ2-3, with TRBD2 matching over 9 bases. CDR3 length: 22 residues. Germline V CDR1 and CDR2: SGHTA, FQGTGA. V was clipped by 5 bases and J by 4 bases; unmatched bases: 28. In DNA, the CDR3 is TGTGCCAGCAGCCCTGGGCAGACGACTAGCGGTATCCCCCAGATGGGCGCAGATACGCAGTATTTT. Residues: CASSPGQTTSGIPQMGADTQYF.

This clonotype has a single count. The rearrangement links TRBV27 to TRBJ2-5; TRBD1 aligns across 7 bases. V lost 4 bases to trimming and J lost 1 base; unmatched junction nucleotides: 6. The CDR3 totals 15 residues. Germline V gives CDR1 MNHEY, CDR2 SMNVEV (reference sequence). CDR3 protein: CASSYRGQLQETQYF. The CDR3 DNA sequence: TGTGCCAGCAGTTACAGGGGACAGCTCCAAGAGACCCAGTACTTC.

This clonotype showed up many times. J is TRBJ1-6 and V is TRBV12-3 or TRBV12-4, with D perhaps matching TRBD1 (5 bases). The germline V and J ends were trimmed by 0 bases and 0 bases, with 15 bases remaining between them. The CDR3 is made up of 19 amino acids. CDR3 amino acids: CASSLARGRQSSYNSPLHF. The CDR3 DNA reads TGTGCCAGCAGTTTAGCGCGGGGACGGCAGAGCTCCTATAATTCACCCCTCCACTTT.

The V gene is TRBV4-2, the J gene TRBJ2-7; D gene ambiguous. Between the trimmed V and J ends, which lost 0 bases and 0 bases, there was a span of 12 bases. The CDR3 has 16 amino acids. The germline gives CDR1 LGHNA, CDR2 YNFKEQ. The CDR3 nucleotides read TGTGCCAGCAGCCAAGATTGGTCAAGGGCCTCCTACGAGCAGTACTTC. Residues: CASSQDWSRASYEQYF.

The chain couples TRBV10-3 to TRBJ2-3; 7 bases line up with TRBD1. The ends lost 6 bases at V and 1 base at J; junction bases unmatched: 10. The germline gives CDR1 ENHRY, CDR2 SYGVKD. The CDR3 runs 16 residues. The CDR3 here is CAIRLNRGYRTDTQYF. CDR3 DNA sequence: TGTGCCATCAGGCTTAACAGGGGCTACCGCACAGATACGCAGTATTTT.

This clonotype was detected many times. This chain links TRBV20-1 with TRBJ2-7, with D possibly being TRBD2 (5 bases). The CDR3 extends over 13 amino acids. Germline CDR1 DFQATT, CDR2 SNEGSKA (reference sequence). V lost 3 bases and J lost 6, with 15 bases in between. CDR3 in amino acids: CSARGEGTPEQYF. CDR3 nucleotides: TGCAGTGCTAGGGGCGAGGGCACGCCCGAGCAGTACTTC.

Only a few counts were recorded for this clonotype. The chain combines TRBV5-6 with TRBJ2-1, with 8 positions matching TRBD1. The junction had 8 bases not matched to a gene; V was cut back by 5 bases and J by 4 bases. Germline V gene data show CDR1 as SGHDT and CDR2 as YYEEEE. The CDR3 is 15 amino acids. CDR3 loop: CASSSQGAGYNEQFF. In DNA, the CDR3 is TGTGCCAGCAGTTCCCAGGGGGCTGGGTACAATGAGCAGTTCTTC. Looking up the rest from reference TRBV5-6 and TRBJ2-1 gives the full variable domain: DAGVTQSPTHLIKTRGQQVTLRCSPKSGHDTVSWYQQALGQGPQFIFQYYEEEERQRGNFPDRFSGHQFPNYSSELNVNALLLGDSALYLCASSSQGAGYNEQFFGPGTRLTVL.

The chain uses TRBV19 and TRBJ2-4, with no clear D. This CDR3 is built from 13 residues. The germline V gene encodes CDR1 LNHDA and CDR2 SQIVND (reference sequence). The germline V and J ends were trimmed by 5 bases and 7 bases, with 12 bases remaining between them. The CDR3 is CASSATSGNIQYF. CDR3 coding DNA: TGTGCCAGTAGTGCTACAAGTGGCAACATTCAGTACTTC.